The source of this TCR beta chain is a study of blood T cell repertoires in COVID-19. Across the study: Material from acute and convalescent COVID-19 was sourced from the United States, Italy and Spain. T cells, B-cell-depleted T cells, or PBMCs provided the cDNA or gDNA that served as material.

Original handling: Reference gene primers were amplified, and this amplification served to estimate nucleated cell counts. This table comes from immunoSEQ multiplex PCR, and its TCRdb copy is limited to in-frame clones, with some not included. V and J calls and clone size come straight from that table; D and trimming were deduced from the DNA. The sample lists around 60,000 clones, around 86% occurring once. This clone was observed a few times. The CDR3 runs to 13 residues. J was trimmed by 6 bases and V by 0 bases; bases with no gene match: 1. CDR1 and CDR2 from the germline V gene are SGHTA and FQGNSA.

The TCR comes from a woman aged 80 or over with active or convalescent COVID-19. Material for sequencing was peripheral blood. The rearrangement joins TRBV7-2 to TRBJ1-2; 7 bases are a match to TRBD1. The CDR3 nucleotides are TGTGCCAGCAGCTTAGCAGGGGGCGATGGCTACACCTTC. This gives the protein CASSLAGGDGYTF.